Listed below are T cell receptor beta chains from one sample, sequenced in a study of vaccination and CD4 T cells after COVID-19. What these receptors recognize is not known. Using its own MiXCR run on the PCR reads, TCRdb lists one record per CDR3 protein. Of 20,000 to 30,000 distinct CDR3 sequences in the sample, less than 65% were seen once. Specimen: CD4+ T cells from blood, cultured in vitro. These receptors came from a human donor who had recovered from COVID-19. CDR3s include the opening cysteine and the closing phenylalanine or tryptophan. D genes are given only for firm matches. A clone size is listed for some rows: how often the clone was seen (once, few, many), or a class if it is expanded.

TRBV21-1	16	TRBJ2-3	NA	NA	TGTGCCAGCAGCAGAAACTGCGGGAGGGCCGGAGATACGCAGTATTTT	CASSRNCGRAGDTQYF
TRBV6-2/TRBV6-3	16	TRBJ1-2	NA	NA	TGTGCCAGCAGCCTATCGAGTGGGGAGGAGCGCTATGGCTACACCTTC	CASSLSSGEERYGYTF
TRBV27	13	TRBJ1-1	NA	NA	TGTGCCAGCAGTTTGCGGGGTCACACTGAAGCTTTCTTT	CASSLRGHTEAFF
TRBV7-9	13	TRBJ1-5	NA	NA	TGTGCCAGCAGCTTAATGGATTCTCGGCCCCAGCATTTT	CASSLMDSRPQHF
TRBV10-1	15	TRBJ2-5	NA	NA	TGCGCCAGCAGTGAGGGCAGGCTGTCCCCTGTGGGCCAGTACTTC	CASSEGRLSPVGQYF
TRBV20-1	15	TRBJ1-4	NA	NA	TGCAGTGCCCCATTGCCCGGGGCCAGGTCAGAAAAACTGTTTTTT	CSAPLPGARSEKLFF
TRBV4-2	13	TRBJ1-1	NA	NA	TGTGCCAGCCTGGGGGCGCGTGACACTGAAGCTTTCTTT	CASLGARDTEAFF
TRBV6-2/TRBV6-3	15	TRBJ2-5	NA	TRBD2	TGTGCCAGCACCCTTTCGACTAGCTGGCGAGAGACCCAGTACTTC	CASTLSTSWRETQYF
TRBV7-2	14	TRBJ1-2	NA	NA	TGTGCCAGCAGCGCCGACCGGACGAGCTATGGCTACACCTTC	CASSADRTSYGYTF
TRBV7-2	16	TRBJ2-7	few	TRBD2	TGTGCCAGCAGCTGGATGACTAGCGGGGGGACCTACGAGCAGTACTTC	CASSWMTSGGTYEQYF
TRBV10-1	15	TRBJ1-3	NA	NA	TGCGCCAGCAGTGGGGTAGGCAGGGTAAGAAACACCATATATTTT	CASSGVGRVRNTIYF
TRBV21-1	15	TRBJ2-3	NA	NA	TGTGCCAGCAGCAAAGTGAAGGGGGCAACGGATACGCAGTATTTT	CASSKVKGATDTQYF
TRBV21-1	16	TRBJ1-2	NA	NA	TGTGCCAGCAGCAAATCCGGACATATCGCTAACTATGGCTACACCTTC	CASSKSGHIANYGYTF
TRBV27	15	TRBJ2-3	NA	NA	TGTGCCAGCAGACGACAGGATGTGAGCACAGATACGCAGTATTTT	CASRRQDVSTDTQYF
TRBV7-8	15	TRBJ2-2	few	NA	TGTGCCAGCAGCTTAGCGGGACTTTTCACCGGGGAGCTGTTTTTT	CASSLAGLFTGELFF
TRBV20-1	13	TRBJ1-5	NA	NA	TGCAGTGCTAGAAGGGGTGGAAATCAGCCCCAGCATTTT	CSARRGGNQPQHF
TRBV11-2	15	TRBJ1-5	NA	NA	TGTGCCAGCAGCTCGACAGTTGGGAGCAATCAGCCCCAGCATTTT	CASSSTVGSNQPQHF
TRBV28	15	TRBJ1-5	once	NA	TGTGCCGGCCGCCCGGGGACGGATAGCAATCAGCCCCAGCATTTT	CAGRPGTDSNQPQHF
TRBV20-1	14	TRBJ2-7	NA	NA	TGCAGTGCTAGAGCCCCCCGGGGAACCTACGAGCAGTACTTC	CSARAPRGTYEQYF
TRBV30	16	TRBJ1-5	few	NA	TGTGCCTGGAGTGTACCGGGCGGTTATAGCAATCAGCCCCAGCATTTT	CAWSVPGGYSNQPQHF
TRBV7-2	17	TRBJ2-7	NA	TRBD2	TGTGCCAGCAGCGACCAGGTTTTGACTAGCGGGAGGAACGAGCAGTACTTC	CASSDQVLTSGRNEQYF
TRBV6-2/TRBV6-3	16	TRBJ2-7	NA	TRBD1	TGTGCCAGCAGTTGGGGTTCCGGGACAGGGCCTTACGAGCAGTACTTC	CASSWGSGTGPYEQYF
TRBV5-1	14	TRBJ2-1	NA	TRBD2	TGCGCCAGCAGCTTAGCTAGCGGGTACAATGAGCAGTTCTTC	CASSLASGYNEQFF
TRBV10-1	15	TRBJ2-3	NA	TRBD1	TGCGCCAGCAGTCGTGAGGGACAGGGCTCAGATACGCAGTATTTT	CASSREGQGSDTQYF